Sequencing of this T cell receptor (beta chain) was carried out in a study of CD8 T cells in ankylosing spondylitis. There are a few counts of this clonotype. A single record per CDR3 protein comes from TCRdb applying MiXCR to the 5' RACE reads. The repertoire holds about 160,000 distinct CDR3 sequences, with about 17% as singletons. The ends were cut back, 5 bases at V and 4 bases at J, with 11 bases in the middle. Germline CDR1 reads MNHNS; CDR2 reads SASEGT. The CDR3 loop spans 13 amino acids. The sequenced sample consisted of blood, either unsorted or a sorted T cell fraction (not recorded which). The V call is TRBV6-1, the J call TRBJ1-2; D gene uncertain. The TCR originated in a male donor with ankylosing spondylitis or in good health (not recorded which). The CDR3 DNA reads TGTGCCAGCAGTCCGGCCCAGAGCTATGGCTACACCTTC. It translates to CASSPAQSYGYTF.